This entry lists 17 T cell receptor beta chains sequenced from one sample in a study of neurological immune-mediated disorders. One entry per CDR3 protein, called by TCRdb with MiXCR from the 5' RACE reads. Here the sample spans about 79,000 distinct CDR3 sequences, approximately 14% being singletons. What was sequenced was PBMCs. These receptors were collected from a woman aged 45 to 65 in good health.

Many counts were recorded for this clonotype. This chain joins TRBV12-3 or TRBV12-4 and TRBJ2-1; TRBD2 matches at 12 bases. With 3 bases clipped from V and 5 bases from J, the junction kept 8 bases outside the gene matches. The CDR3 consists of 17 residues. The CDR3 DNA sequence: TGTGCCAGCAGTTTTGGCCTAGCGGGGGGGCGAAACAATGAGCAGTTCTTC. As protein: CASSFGLAGGRNNEQFF.

This clonotype was recorded at least ten times. This rearrangement joins TRBV28 to TRBJ1-2; D is perhaps TRBD1 (6 bases). Germline loops: CDR1 MDHEN, CDR2 SYDVKM. The CDR3 is made up of 13 amino acids. The germline V and J ends were trimmed by 5 bases and 4 bases, with 11 bases remaining between them. The CDR3 region is CASSNRASYGYTF. As DNA, the CDR3 is TGTGCCAGCAGTAACAGGGCATCCTATGGCTACACCTTC.

This clonotype was counted at least ten times. The V call is TRBV6-5, the J call TRBJ1-5; 8 bases are shared with TRBD1. V lost 4 bases, J lost 1 base, and 9 bases stayed unmatched. Germline CDR1 MNHEY, CDR2 SVGAGI. The CDR3 contains 17 residues. Here the CDR3 DNA reads TGTGCCAGCAGTTCCAATCCGACAGGGGCGAGCAATCAGCCCCAGCATTTT. Translated, it gives CASSSNPTGASNQPQHF.

The table lists this clonotype with many counts. CDR3 residues: CSAWAGFLNTEAFF. The CDR3 DNA sequence: TGCAGTGCTTGGGCGGGCTTTTTGAACACTGAAGCTTTCTTT. The chain links TRBV20-1 to TRBJ1-1; D gene unclear. The CDR3 spans 14 residues. From germline, CDR1 is DFQATT and CDR2 SNEGSKA (reference sequence). V dropped 5 bases and J dropped 0 bases, with 13 bases sitting between them.

This clonotype was recorded at least ten times. The V gene is TRBV29-1, the J gene TRBJ2-5; no clear D. Germline loops: CDR1 SQVTM, CDR2 ANQGSEA. The V end lost 4 bases, the J end lost 1 base, and 10 bases lay between the germline ends. CDR3 length equals 13 residues. The CDR3 nucleotides read TGCAGCGTTGCTGTTAACCGCCAAGAGACCCAGTACTTC. Its protein is CSVAVNRQETQYF.

The sample holds a few counts of this clonotype. The rearrangement uses TRBV20-1 and TRBJ2-1, with 10 bases that match TRBD2. Germline lookup yields CDR1 DFQATT and CDR2 SNEGSKA (reference sequence). The CDR3 totals 15 residues. Trimming cost V 0 bases and J 5 bases; bases outside gene matches: 4. The CDR3 sequence: CSARETSGAHNEQFF. CDR3 nucleotides: TGCAGTGCTAGAGAAACTAGCGGGGCACACAATGAGCAGTTCTTC.

This chain joins TRBV20-1 and TRBJ2-1; no definite D call. Trimming cost V 1 base and J 5 bases, with 21 bases left between them. The length of the CDR3 is 17 residues. CDR1 is DFQATT and CDR2 is SNEGSKA in the germline V gene (reference sequence). The CDR3 loop reads CSARVLFGEKYNNEQFF. The DNA for the CDR3 is TGCAGTGCTAGAGTACTCTTCGGCGAGAAGTACAACAATGAGCAGTTCTTC.

This clonotype has just a few counts. This sequence joins TRBV5-4 and TRBJ1-6; the match to TRBD1 covers 7 bases. The germline V gene encodes CDR1 SGHNT and CDR2 YYREEE (reference sequence). V shed 0 bases and J 7 bases; nucleotides not matched to a gene: 4. This CDR3 has 15 residues. The CDR3 DNA sequence: TGTGCCAGCAGCTTGGAGACAGGGTACAATTCACCCCTCCACTTT. As protein: CASSLETGYNSPLHF.

This clonotype has just a few counts. The rearrangement links TRBV11-2 to TRBJ2-3; possible D gene TRBD1, 6 bases. Germline V gives CDR1 SGHAT, CDR2 FQNNGV. The CDR3 length is 15 residues. The ends were cut back, 0 bases at V and 4 bases at J, with 11 bases in the middle. The DNA of the CDR3 is TGTGCCAGCAGCTTAGATCTGGGGGCTGCAGATACGCAGTATTTT. Its translation: CASSLDLGAADTQYF. The full variable domain, with the rest looked up from reference TRBV11-2 and TRBJ2-3, is EAGVAQSPRYKIIEKRQSVAFWCNPISGHATLYWYQQILGQGPKLLIQFQNNGVVDDSQLPKDRFSAERLKGVDSTLKIQPAKLEDSAVYLCASSLDLGAADTQYFGPGTRLTVL.

This chain links TRBV7-8 with TRBJ1-2, with D perhaps TRBD1 (5 bases). CDR1 and CDR2 from the germline V gene are SGHVS and FQNEAQ. The CDR3 consists of 14 residues. V dropped 2 bases and J dropped 2 bases, with 9 bases sitting between them. CDR3 coding DNA: TGTGCCAGCAGCTTAAAAGCAGGGAACTATGGCTACACCTTC. Translating gives CASSLKAGNYGYTF.

The chain links TRBV20-1 to TRBJ1-3; perhaps TRBD1 as D (5 bases). Trimming took off 5 bases at V and 0 bases at J, with 8 bases between the two ends. The CDR3 loop spans 13 amino acids. Per germline, CDR1 DFQATT and CDR2 SNEGSKA (reference sequence). In nucleotides, the CDR3 is TGCAGTGCTCGGACATCCTCTGGAAACACCATATATTTT. As protein: CSARTSSGNTIYF.

This clonotype was seen ten or more times. The V and J genes are TRBV12-3 or TRBV12-4 and TRBJ2-1; tentative D call: TRBD1 (6 bases). V was pared by 6 bases and J by 7 bases, with 13 bases between. The CDR3 totals 13 residues. As DNA, the CDR3 is TGTGCCAGCAGATTACAGGGATCGAATGAGCAGTTCTTC. It yields the protein CASRLQGSNEQFF.

This clonotype was recorded many times. The J gene is TRBJ2-6, the V gene TRBV5-1, with 7 bases lining up with TRBD1. With 0 bases clipped from V and 0 bases from J, the junction kept 6 bases outside the gene matches. The length of the CDR3 is 18 residues. CDR1 and CDR2 (germline): SGHRS, YFSETQ. The CDR3 reads CASSLGGTASSGANVLTF. DNA for the CDR3: TGCGCCAGCAGCTTGGGAGGGACAGCCAGCTCTGGGGCCAACGTCCTGACTTTC.

This clonotype was counted many times. The rearrangement joins TRBV18 to TRBJ1-1; a possible D gene is TRBD1 (5 bases). The V gene lost 3 bases and the J gene lost 1 base, with 9 bases spanning the gap. Germline values: CDR1 KGHSH, CDR2 LQKENI. This CDR3 is 14 amino acids long. CDR3 region: CASSPRQPNTEAFF. The DNA for the CDR3 is TGTGCCAGCTCACCTCGACAGCCGAACACTGAAGCTTTCTTT. Using reference TRBV18 and TRBJ1-1 for the parts outside the CDR3, the full variable domain is NAGVMQNPRHLVRRRGQEARLRCSPMKGHSHVYWYRQLPEEGLKFMVYLQKENIIDESGMPKERFSAEFPKEGPSILRIQQVVRGDSAAYFCASSPRQPNTEAFFGQGTRLTVV.

This clonotype was detected ten times or more. This chain joins TRBV10-3 and TRBJ2-3; the D is unclear. The V and J ends lost 6 bases and 5 bases respectively, with 6 bases between them. The CDR3 spans 11 residues. Germline assignment: CDR1 ENHRY and CDR2 SYGVKD. Here the CDR3 DNA reads TGTGCCATCAGAGGAGTAGATACGCAGTATTTT. Protein product: CAIRGVDTQYF.

The CDR3 loop reads CSAMAGTGKYYNEQFF. CDR3 sequence (DNA): TGCAGTGCTATGGCCGGGACAGGGAAGTATTACAATGAGCAGTTCTTC. The rearrangement links TRBV20-1 to TRBJ2-1; 9 bases are a match to TRBD1. The CDR3 is 16 residues long. CDR1 DFQATT and CDR2 SNEGSKA come from the germline V gene (reference sequence). V lost 4 bases to trimming and J lost 4 bases; unmatched junction nucleotides: 11.

This clonotype was recorded many times. This rearrangement joins TRBV2 to TRBJ2-7; no reliable D call. The V end was cut by 7 bases, the J end by 2 bases, with 15 bases between. This CDR3 region has 14 residues. Germline assignment: CDR1 SNHLY and CDR2 FYNNEI. The CDR3 coding sequence is TGTGCCAGCACCCCCCGGGCCGCTACCTACGAGCAGTACTTC. Protein sequence: CASTPRAATYEQYF.